The present entry profiles one T cell receptor beta chain with its context. The data are from a study of blood T cell repertoires in COVID-19. About the research overall: Researchers got acute and convalescent COVID-19 samples from the United States, Italy and Spain.

Some clones are missing from TCRdb's copy, which holds only in-frame ones; the method was immunoSEQ multiplex PCR. Of more than 200,000 clones in the sample, 75% to 90% are singletons; the top ten hold around 3.7%. The germline CDR1 and CDR2 sequences are MNHEY and SVGAGI. The CDR3 loop spans 14 amino acids. The junction had 5 bases not matched to a gene; V was cut back by 4 bases and J by 2 bases. The sequenced sample was PBMCs or T cells enriched from blood (not recorded which). The sequence was obtained from a woman aged 30 to 39 who had been exposed to COVID-19. The chain uses TRBV6-5 and TRBJ2-7; 7 positions match TRBD2. The CDR3 protein is CASSSSGTTYEQYF. CDR3 bases: TGTGCCAGCAGTTCCAGCGGGACCACCTACGAGCAGTACTTC.